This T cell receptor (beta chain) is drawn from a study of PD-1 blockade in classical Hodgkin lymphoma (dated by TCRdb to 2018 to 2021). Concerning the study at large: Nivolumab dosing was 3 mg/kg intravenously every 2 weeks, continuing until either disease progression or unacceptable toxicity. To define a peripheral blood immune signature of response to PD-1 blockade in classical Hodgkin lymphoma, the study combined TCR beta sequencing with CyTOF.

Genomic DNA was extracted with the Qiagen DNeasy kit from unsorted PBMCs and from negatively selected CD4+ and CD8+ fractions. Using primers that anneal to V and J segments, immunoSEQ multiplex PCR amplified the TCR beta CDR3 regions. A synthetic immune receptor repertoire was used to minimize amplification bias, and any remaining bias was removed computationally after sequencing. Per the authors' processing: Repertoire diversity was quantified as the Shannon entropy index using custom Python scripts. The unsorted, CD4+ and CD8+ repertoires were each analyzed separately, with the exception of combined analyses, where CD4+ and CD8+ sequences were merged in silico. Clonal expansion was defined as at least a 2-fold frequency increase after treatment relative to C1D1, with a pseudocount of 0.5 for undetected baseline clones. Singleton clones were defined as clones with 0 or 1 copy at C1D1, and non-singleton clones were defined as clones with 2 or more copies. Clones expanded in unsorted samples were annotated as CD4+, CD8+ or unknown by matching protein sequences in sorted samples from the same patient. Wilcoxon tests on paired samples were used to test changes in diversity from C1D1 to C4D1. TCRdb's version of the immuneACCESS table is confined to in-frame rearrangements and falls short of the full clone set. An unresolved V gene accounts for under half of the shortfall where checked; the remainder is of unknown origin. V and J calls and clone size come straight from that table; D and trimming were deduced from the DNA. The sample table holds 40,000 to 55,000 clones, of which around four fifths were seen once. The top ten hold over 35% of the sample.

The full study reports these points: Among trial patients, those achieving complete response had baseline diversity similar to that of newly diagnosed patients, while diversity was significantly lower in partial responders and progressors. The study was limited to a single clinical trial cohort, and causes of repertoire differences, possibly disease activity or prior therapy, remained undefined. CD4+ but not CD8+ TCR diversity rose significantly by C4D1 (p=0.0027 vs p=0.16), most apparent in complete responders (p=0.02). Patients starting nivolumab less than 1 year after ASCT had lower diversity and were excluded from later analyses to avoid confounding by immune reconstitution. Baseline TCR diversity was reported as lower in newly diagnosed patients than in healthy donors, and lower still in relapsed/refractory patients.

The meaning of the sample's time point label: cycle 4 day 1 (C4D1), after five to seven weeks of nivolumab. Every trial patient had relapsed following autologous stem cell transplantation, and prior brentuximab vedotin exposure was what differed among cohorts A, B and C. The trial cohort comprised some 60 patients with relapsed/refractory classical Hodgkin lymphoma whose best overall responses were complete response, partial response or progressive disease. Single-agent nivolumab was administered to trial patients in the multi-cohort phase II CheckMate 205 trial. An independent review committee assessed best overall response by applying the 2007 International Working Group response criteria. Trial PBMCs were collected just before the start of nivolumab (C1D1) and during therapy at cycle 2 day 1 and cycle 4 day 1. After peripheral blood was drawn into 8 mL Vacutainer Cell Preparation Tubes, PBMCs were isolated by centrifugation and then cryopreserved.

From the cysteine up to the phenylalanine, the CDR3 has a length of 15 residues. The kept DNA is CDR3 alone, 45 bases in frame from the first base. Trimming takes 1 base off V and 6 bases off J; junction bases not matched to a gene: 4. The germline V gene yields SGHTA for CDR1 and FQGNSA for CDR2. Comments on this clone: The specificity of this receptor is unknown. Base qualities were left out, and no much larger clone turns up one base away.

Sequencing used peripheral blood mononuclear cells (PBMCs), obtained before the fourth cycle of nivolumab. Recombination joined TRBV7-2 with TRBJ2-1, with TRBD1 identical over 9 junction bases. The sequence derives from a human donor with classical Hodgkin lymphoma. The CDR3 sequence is CASSLGGTGFNEQFF. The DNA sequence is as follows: TGTGCCAGCAGCTTAGGAGGGACAGGGTTCAATGAGCAGTTCTTC.